This T cell receptor beta chain was documented in a study of T cell responses to AZD1222 COVID-19 vaccine. The germline V gene has CDR1 SEHNR and CDR2 FQNEAQ (reference sequence). V was pared by 5 bases and J by 6 bases, with 20 bases between. The CDR3 sequence is 17 residues long. TCRdb keeps only in-frame clones here, not all; method: immunoSEQ multiplex PCR. The sample lists under 200,000 clones, around 93% occurring once. The chain employs TRBV7-9 and TRBJ1-6, with unresolved D. The specimen comprised peripheral blood, sampled on day 0 of AZD1222 vaccination. This receptor was identified in an adult in good health. The CDR3 region is CASSRVRSLGLNSPLHF. DNA for the CDR3: TGTGCCAGCAGCAGGGTTAGGTCTCTAGGTCTTAATTCACCCCTCCACTTT. The full variable domain, in which reference TRBV7-9 and TRBJ1-6 provide the parts outside the CDR3, is DTGVSQNPRHKITKRGQNVTFRCDPISEHNRLYWYRQTLGQGPEFLTYFQNEAQLEKSRLLSDRFSAERPKGSFSTLEIQRTEQGDSAMYLCASSRVRSLGLNSPLHFGNGTRLTVT.